Sequencing of this TCR beta chain was carried out in a study of shared clonotypes between healthy human individuals. The study, taken as a whole, reports: The represented genetic and exposure-history diversity was limited by the small number of donors.

Ten immunoSEQ deep assay plates held the unsorted PBMC DNA. Method: immunoSEQ multiplex PCR; TCRdb's copy keeps in-frame clones and lacks some. Of about half a million clones listed, around 74% are singletons. Notes on this clone: No antigen is known for it.

Sequenced: PBMCs. This TCR derives from a middle-aged woman in good health. Some clones in this sample may be carry-over from other donors' samples.

Here the CDR3 DNA reads TGCGCCAGCAGCTTGGATAGGTGGGGGACCCAGTACTTC. This translates into CASSLDRWGTQYF. This chain uses TRBV5-1 with TRBJ2-5; D unresolved. This CDR3 has 13 residues. The V gene's germline CDR1 is SGHRS and CDR2 YFSETQ. Trimming took 0 bases from V and 7 from J, leaving 10 bases between them.